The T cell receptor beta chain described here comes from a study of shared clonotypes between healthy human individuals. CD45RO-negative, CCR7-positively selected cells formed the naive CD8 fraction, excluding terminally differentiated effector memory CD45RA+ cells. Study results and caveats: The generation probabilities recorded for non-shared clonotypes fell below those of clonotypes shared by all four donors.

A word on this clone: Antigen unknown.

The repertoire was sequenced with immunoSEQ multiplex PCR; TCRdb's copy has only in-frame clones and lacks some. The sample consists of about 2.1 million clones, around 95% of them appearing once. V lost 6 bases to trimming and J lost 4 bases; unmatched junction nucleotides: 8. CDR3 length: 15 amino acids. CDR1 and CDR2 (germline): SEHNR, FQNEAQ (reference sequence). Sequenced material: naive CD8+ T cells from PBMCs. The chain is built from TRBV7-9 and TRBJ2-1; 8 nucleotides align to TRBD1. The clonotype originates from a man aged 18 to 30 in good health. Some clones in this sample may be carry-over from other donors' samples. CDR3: CASSKDREQYNEQFF. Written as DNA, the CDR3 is TGTGCCAGCAGTAAGGACAGGGAACAATACAATGAGCAGTTCTTC.